This TCR beta chain was recovered during a study of T-cell memory formation after mild COVID-19. TCR alpha and TCR beta cDNA libraries carrying sample barcodes and UMIs were produced by 5'RACE using constant-segment primers. TCRdb called the 5' RACE reads again in MiXCR, with one record for every CDR3 protein. Counted here are 170,000 or so distinct CDR3 sequences, about a fifth occurring once; the ten biggest clones make up about 21%. Whole-study results and caveats: Mainly in CM and EM were contracting CD4+ clones; CD8+ were in EMRA.

On this clonotype itself: What it binds is not known.

Trimming took off 3 bases at V and 5 bases at J, with 12 bases between the two ends. The CDR3 contains 14 residues. Germline V gene sequence: CDR1 MNHEY, CDR2 SMNVEV (reference sequence). Sequencing was done on a sample of PBMCs or a T cell subset sorted from them (not recorded which). The chain couples TRBV27 to TRBJ2-3; D is ambiguous. This clonotype originated in an adult woman who had mild COVID-19 (a few samples of this study predate the infection). Cell type and time point are not known. Here the CDR3 reads CASSLIQTLDTQYF. For the CDR3, the DNA is TGTGCCAGCAGTTTGATCCAGACTTTAGATACGCAGTATTTT.